The sequence of this T cell receptor (beta chain) was determined in a study of T cell clonotyping in hematopoietic cell transplantation. General study results and limits: Pathologically expanded recipient clonotypes increased progressively from day 30 to day 180 as diversity fell. Cells were unsorted, so CD4 and CD8 contributions were not separated. At the given depth, recipient repertoires were over 97% de novo clonotypes.

Profiling relied on immunoSEQ multiplex PCR, and the TCRdb table lists in-frame clones only, not all of them. The sample includes around 3,800 clones, 95% of them seen just once. Recipients were bled about 28 days pretransplant and at posttransplant days 30, 100, 180. A note on this clone: Its antigen is still unknown.

This CDR3 is 16 amino acids long. Trimming removed 2 bases from V and 0 bases from J, with 14 bases in between. CDR1 is KGHSH and CDR2 is LQKENI in the germline V gene. The sequencing used PBMCs, collected 30 days after allogeneic stem cell transplant. The clonotype comes from a male patient aged 50 to 59 who had an allogeneic stem cell transplant from a related donor, so the T cells may come from the graft donor. Some clones in this sample may be carry-over from other donors' samples. V and J are TRBV18 and TRBJ2-7; the D gene is possibly TRBD1 (6 bases). The CDR3 DNA reads TGTGCCAGCTCACCATTCCGGGACACCTACTCCTACGAGCAGTACTTC. This gives the protein CASSPFRDTYSYEQYF.